These 20 T cell receptor beta chains were sequenced from one sample in a study of T cell responses to AZD1222 COVID-19 vaccine. Profiling relied on immunoSEQ multiplex PCR, and the TCRdb table lists in-frame clones only, not all of them. The repertoire consists of over 200,000 clones, with approximately 94% occurring once and the leading ten covering over 1.5%. The sample was peripheral blood, taken 28 days after the second dose of the MenACWY control vaccine. The receptors were gathered from an adult who received the MenACWY meningococcal vaccine as a control.

J is TRBJ2-7 and V is TRBV7-2; tentatively, D is TRBD2 (7 bases). Trimming removed 5 bases from V and 0 bases from J, with 20 bases in between. There are 17 residues in the CDR3. Germline V gives CDR1 SGHTA, CDR2 FQGNSA. The CDR3 here is CASSHGAQGRGSYEQYF. The DNA for the CDR3 is TGTGCCAGCAGCCACGGAGCCCAGGGGAGGGGCTCCTACGAGCAGTACTTC.

The rearrangement links TRBV5-6 to TRBJ2-1; 7 positions match TRBD2. Germline CDR1 and CDR2: SGHDT and YYEEEE. The CDR3 is made up of 17 amino acids. V dropped 0 bases and J dropped 4; count of bases not matched to a gene: 10. The chain's CDR3 is CASSLDSGSGLYNEQFF. In DNA form, the CDR3 reads TGTGCCAGCAGCTTGGACAGCGGTAGCGGGCTATACAATGAGCAGTTCTTC.

This chain connects TRBV16 to TRBJ2-7, with unresolved D. CDR3 size: 12 residues. V lost 1 base and J 4 bases, leaving 5 bases between the germline ends. Germline CDR1 is KGHSY and CDR2 is FQNENV. CDR3 loop: CASSQFSYEQYF. DNA of the CDR3: TGTGCCAGCAGCCAATTTTCTTACGAGCAGTACTTC.

The rearrangement joins TRBV27 to TRBJ2-1; D uncertain. Germline V gene data show CDR1 as MNHEY and CDR2 as SMNVEV (reference sequence). V was cut by 6 bases and J by 0 bases, with 12 bases left in between. This CDR3 comprises 15 residues. The CDR3 reads CASRLQPSSYNEQFF. CDR3 sequence (DNA): TGTGCCAGCAGGCTACAACCGAGCTCCTACAATGAGCAGTTCTTC.

The rearrangement uses TRBV3-1 (or the pseudogene TRBV3-2) and TRBJ2-5, with D hard to call. Germline V gene data show CDR1 as LGHDT and CDR2 as YNNKEL (reference sequence). The CDR3 sequence is 14 residues long. Deletions cut 7 bases from V and 2 bases from J, with 14 bases between. The DNA of the CDR3 is TGTGCCAGCAACCGACTGGCCGTTCAAGAGACCCAGTACTTC. Amino acid sequence: CASNRLAVQETQYF.

V and J are TRBV11-2 and TRBJ1-2; D unresolved. CDR1 and CDR2 from the germline V gene are SGHAT and FQNNGV. This CDR3 contains 12 residues. Trimming cost V 5 bases and J 8 bases, with 12 bases left between them. CDR3 in amino acids: CASSPHWEGYTF. The CDR3 coding sequence is TGTGCCAGCAGCCCTCATTGGGAAGGCTACACCTTC.

The rearrangement joins TRBV28 to TRBJ2-6, with D unresolved. CDR1 MDHEN and CDR2 SYDVKM come from the germline V gene. V was clipped by 3 bases and J by 1 base, with 4 bases between them. CDR3 length: 14 amino acids. The CDR3 sequence: CASSFGSGANVLTF. The CDR3 coding sequence is TGTGCCAGCAGTTTTGGGTCTGGGGCCAACGTCCTGACTTTC. Drawing the rest from reference TRBV28 and TRBJ2-6, the complete variable domain is DVKVTQSSRYLVKRTGEKVFLECVQDMDHENMFWYRQDPGLGLRLIYFSYDVKMKEKGDIPEGYSVSREKKERFSLILESASTNQTSMYLCASSFGSGANVLTFGAGSRLTVL.

V and J are TRBV18 and TRBJ2-1, with a weak D call TRBD1 (5 bases). Germline CDR1 reads KGHSH; CDR2 reads LQKENI. The CDR3 is 13 amino acids. V was cut by 6 bases and J by 4 bases, with 10 bases left in between. CDR3: CASSPRQYNEQFF. CDR3 nucleotide sequence: TGTGCCAGCTCGCCCCGACAGTACAATGAGCAGTTCTTC.

This CDR3 is CASSQGSQGGTYEQYF. As DNA, the CDR3 is TGCGCCAGCAGCCAAGGCTCCCAGGGTGGGACCTACGAGCAGTACTTC. This chain uses TRBV4-3 with TRBJ2-7; the D gene is possibly TRBD1 (5 bases). V gave up 1 base and J gave up 2 bases, with 15 bases separating them. The CDR3 covers 16 residues. Germline V gives CDR1 LGHNA, CDR2 YSLEER.

This clone was counted once. V gene TRBV7-8 combines with J gene TRBJ1-3; D gene ambiguous. Germline assignment: CDR1 SGHVS and CDR2 FQNEAQ. The CDR3 consists of 16 residues. With 5 bases removed from V and 9 bases from J, the gap between germline ends came to 23 bases. CDR3 DNA sequence: TGTGCCAGCAGCCCTGCTCCCAATCTCGGAAAGAGCACCATATATTTT. Protein product: CASSPAPNLGKSTIYF.

The chain carries TRBV9 and TRBJ2-5; tentative D call: TRBD1 (7 bases). Looked up from germline, CDR1 is SGDLS and CDR2 is YYNGEE. V lost 0 bases and J lost 2, with 20 bases in between. This CDR3 is 18 amino acids long. Here the CDR3 DNA reads TGTGCCAGCAGCGTAGGGGGCAGGGGGGCGTCGAAGCAAGAGACCCAGTACTTC. It yields the protein CASSVGGRGASKQETQYF.

The chain is built from TRBV12-3 or TRBV12-4 and TRBJ1-1; D might be TRBD1 (6 bases). Trimming pared 6 bases from V and 11 bases from J, leaving 16 bases between. The CDR3 consists of 12 residues. The CDR3 loop is CASRGDIREAFF. CDR3 bases: TGTGCCAGCAGAGGGGACATTCGGGAGGCTTTCTTT.

The chain links TRBV10-3 to TRBJ2-2; TRBD1 or TRBD2 may be the D gene (7 bases each). V was shortened by 8 bases and J by 4 bases, with 17 bases between the two germline ends. In germline, CDR1 is ENHRY, CDR2 SYGVKD. The CDR3 length is 15 residues. CDR3 region: CAIRTQGGSTGELFF. CDR3 DNA sequence: TGTGCCATCCGGACCCAGGGGGGGAGCACCGGGGAGCTGTTTTTT.

The chain links TRBV18 to TRBJ1-6; 9 bases match TRBD1. Trimming at V came to 4 bases and at J to 8 bases, leaving 6 bases not matched to a gene. The CDR3 spans 15 residues. Germline V lookup: CDR1 KGHSH, CDR2 LQKENI. CDR3 DNA sequence: TGTGCCAGCTCACTGAACAGGGGGCCAGATTCACCCCTCCACTTT. This sequence encodes CASSLNRGPDSPLHF.

The V and J genes are TRBV19 and TRBJ2-5; 10 positions agree with TRBD2. The CDR3 spans 16 residues. J lost 2 bases, V lost 4 bases, and 7 bases had no gene match. The germline gives CDR1 LNHDA, CDR2 SQIVND (reference sequence). CDR3 DNA sequence: TGTGCCAGTAGTACTGAGACTAGCGGGTTTCAAGAGACCCAGTACTTC. Amino acid sequence: CASSTETSGFQETQYF.

This clone was seen once. V is TRBV6-5 and J is TRBJ2-1; 10 bases are shared with TRBD2. The CDR3 covers 15 residues. The J segment lost 4 bases and the V segment lost 6 bases, leaving 6 bases of the junction unmatched. Germline-derived CDR1 and CDR2 are MNHEY and SVGAGI. CDR3 protein: CASRNRLAGYNEQFF. Written as DNA, the CDR3 is TGTGCCAGCAGAAACAGACTAGCGGGTTACAATGAGCAGTTCTTC.

The genes are TRBV27 and TRBJ2-7, with D possibly TRBD1 on 5 matching bases. Germline CDR1 MNHEY, CDR2 SMNVEV (reference sequence). The CDR3 consists of 13 residues. V was cut by 2 bases and J by 3 bases, with 8 bases left in between. In DNA form, the CDR3 reads TGTGCCAGCAGTTTAAGGCAGGGCTACGAGCAGTACTTC. It translates to CASSLRQGYEQYF.

The V and J genes are TRBV9 and TRBJ2-7; the match to TRBD1 covers 9 bases. With V trimmed by 4 bases and J by 7 bases, 12 bases remained unmatched. The CDR3 consists of 15 residues. Germline CDR1 reads SGDLS; CDR2 reads YYNGEE. CDR3 sequence (DNA): TGTGCCAGCAGCCCATGGGTACAGGGGGCGGGGGAGCAGTACTTC. Translation gives CASSPWVQGAGEQYF.

The chain combines TRBV10-3 with TRBJ1-6, with 7 nucleotides matching TRBD1. The V gene end was trimmed by 8 bases and the J gene end by 7 bases; junction bases not matched to a gene: 8. The CDR3 length is 14 residues. The germline CDR1 and CDR2 sequences are ENHRY and SYGVKD. DNA of the CDR3: TGTGCCATCGGGCCGGGACAGATCAATTCACCCCTCCACTTT. Encoded protein: CAIGPGQINSPLHF.

The genes are TRBV6-4 and TRBJ2-3; D may be TRBD2 (6 bases). Trimming left V 0 bases short and J 0 bases short, with 7 bases between. This CDR3 contains 15 residues. From germline, CDR1 is MRHNA and CDR2 SNTAGT. The CDR3 DNA follows: TGTGCCAGCAGTGACTCGGCGGGAAGCACAGATACGCAGTATTTT. This translates into CASSDSAGSTDTQYF.